The 14 T cell receptor beta chains below were found in one sample sequenced in a study of blood T cells in healthy people across ages. A second PCR of about 7 to 12 cycles used a sample-barcoded 5' primer and a J-beta primer mix. Each CDR3 protein gets one entry after TCRdb re-called the 5' RACE reads with MiXCR. The sample has 1.5 million to 2 million distinct CDR3 sequences, less than 50% seen once. Specimen: blood. The receptor set was obtained from a woman aged 40 to 50 in good health.

As for this clonotype: The junction does not match germline at one end; this may be a read error. This chain joins TRBV25-1 and TRBJ2-3, with 13 nucleotides matching TRBD2. Germline CDR1 reads MGHDK; CDR2 reads SYGVNS. The CDR3 loop spans 14 amino acids. The CDR3 sequence is CVSTTSGGPDTQYF. The CDR3 bases are TGTGTCAGCACGACTAGCGGGGGGCCAGATACGCAGTATTTT.

The gene calls are TRBV12-3 or TRBV12-4 and TRBJ2-5, with TRBD2 matching over 9 bases. The trim removed 7 bases at V and 6 bases at J, leaving 9 bases unmatched. There are 14 residues in the CDR3. CDR3 region: CASTTGTSRQTQYF. CDR3 DNA sequence: TGTGCCAGCACCACCGGGACTAGCAGGCAGACCCAGTACTTC.

The chain has TRBV29-1 and TRBJ2-1; 10 bases are shared with TRBD1. The CDR3 covers 14 residues. V lost 6 bases to trimming and J lost 9 bases; unmatched junction nucleotides: 11. From germline, CDR1 is SQVTM and CDR2 ANQGSEA. Here the CDR3 reads CSVAIGTGEGEQFF. The CDR3 nucleotides read TGCAGCGTCGCTATTGGGACAGGGGAGGGTGAGCAGTTCTTC.

The chain is built from TRBV24-1 and TRBJ2-4, with D hard to call. With the DNA end fitting TRBJ2-7 better, the J assignment may be wrong. Germline CDR1 reads KGHDR; CDR2 reads SFDVKD. There are 12 residues in the CDR3. The CDR3: CATKAQPYEQYF. The CDR3 DNA sequence: TGTGCCACCAAGGCACAACCCTACGAGCAGTACTTC.

This clonotype was seen only a few times. This sequence joins TRBV4-3 and TRBJ1-2; unclear D gene. V was cut by 0 bases and J by 4 bases, with 6 bases left in between. Germline-derived CDR1 and CDR2 are LGHNA and YSLEER. The CDR3 runs to 13 residues. The CDR3 DNA is TGCGCCAGCAGCCAAGATCTACTCTATGGCTACACCTTC. Translating gives CASSQDLLYGYTF.

The V gene is TRBV27, the J gene TRBJ1-1, with 9 bases matching TRBD1. This CDR3 spans 15 amino acids. Trimming removed 6 bases from V and 0 bases from J; junction bases left unmatched: 5. Germline assignment: CDR1 MNHEY and CDR2 SMNVEV (reference sequence). For the CDR3, the DNA is TGTGCCAGCAGGGGGACAGGGAAAATGAACACTGAAGCTTTCTTT. Translated: CASRGTGKMNTEAFF.

The table lists this clonotype with a count of one. CDR3 region: CASSLRAGTANEKLFF. The CDR3 nucleotides read TGTGCCAGCAGCTTGCGCGCCGGGACGGCCAATGAAAAACTGTTTTTT. The chain has TRBV5-8 and TRBJ1-4; the D gene is possibly TRBD1 (5 bases). CDR1 SGHTS and CDR2 YDEGEE come from the germline V gene. The V and J ends lost 1 base and 5 bases respectively, with 15 bases between them. This CDR3 contains 16 residues.

The genes are TRBV9 and TRBJ2-6; 7 nucleotides match TRBD1. Trimming removed 4 bases from V and 0 bases from J; junction bases left unmatched: 13. Germline-derived CDR1 and CDR2 are SGDLS and YYNGEE. There are 19 residues in the CDR3. The CDR3 DNA sequence: TGTGCCAGCAGCCCCACAACAGGGGTCCGTCCCTCTGGGGCCAACGTCCTGACTTTC. This translates into CASSPTTGVRPSGANVLTF.

This sequence joins TRBV13 and TRBJ2-1; 9 bases align to TRBD2. J lost 3 bases, V lost 6 bases, and 6 bases had no gene match. This CDR3 comprises 15 residues. Germline V gene data show CDR1 as PRHDT and CDR2 as FYEKMQ (reference sequence). Here the CDR3 reads CASSPQTSGYNEQFF. The CDR3 nucleotides are TGTGCCAGCAGTCCTCAGACTAGCGGCTACAATGAGCAGTTCTTC.

This clonotype was seen a handful of times. This sequence joins TRBV20-1 and TRBJ2-7; 7 bases agree with TRBD2. The assigned J gene may be wrong: the sequence end matches TRBJ2-5 better. The length of the CDR3 is 14 residues. The germline CDR1 and CDR2 sequences are DFQATT and SNEGSKA (reference sequence). The CDR3 DNA reads TGCAGTGCTAGGGGGCAGGCTAGCGGCGAGACCCAGTACTTC. As protein: CSARGQASGETQYF.

This clonotype was seen only a few times. CDR3 sequence (DNA): TGCGCCAGCAGCCAAGACTTAGTAGCGGGGGAGCAGTTCTTC. It translates to CASSQDLVAGEQFF. This chain links TRBV4-3 with TRBJ2-1, with 8 positions matching TRBD2. The ends lost 0 bases at V and 10 bases at J; junction bases unmatched: 5. The CDR3 length is 14 residues. Germline CDR1 LGHNA, CDR2 YSLEER.

V usage is TRBV20-1 and J usage is TRBJ1-6, with D tentatively TRBD1 (6 bases). The germline V gene has CDR1 DFQATT and CDR2 SNEGSKA (reference sequence). Trimming took 3 bases from V and 14 from J, leaving 14 bases between them. The CDR3 runs 12 residues. The CDR3 nucleotides read TGCAGTGCTAGTAGCCGGACAGAAGCCCTCCACTTT. Translated, it gives CSASSRTEALHF.

This clonotype has a handful of counts. The chain recombines TRBV7-2 with TRBJ2-5; tentatively, D is TRBD1 or TRBD2 (5 bases each). Germline values: CDR1 SGHTA, CDR2 FQGNSA. V was shortened by 4 bases and J by 0 bases, with 6 bases between the two germline ends. The CDR3 is 13 residues long. The DNA for the CDR3 is TGTGCCAGCAGCTGGGACCACCAAGAGACCCAGTACTTC. This sequence encodes CASSWDHQETQYF.

This clonotype was found a few times. This rearrangement joins TRBV7-2 to TRBJ2-5, with 9 bases aligning to TRBD1. Losses at the gene ends were 7 bases for V and 11 bases for J; bases not matched to a gene: 11. Germline V gives CDR1 SGHTA, CDR2 FQGNSA. The CDR3 covers 13 residues. The CDR3 loop reads CASTGNRGQEQYF. DNA for the CDR3: TGTGCCAGCACCGGGAACAGGGGGCAGGAGCAGTACTTC.